This is a list of T cell receptor beta chains from one sample in a study of metastatic and nonmetastatic thyroid tumors. TCRdb re-called clones via MiXCR from the PCR reads. The table has about 30,000 clones, around a quarter seen once. Sequencing was performed on blood. These receptors all come from a female donor with papillary thyroid cancer or a benign thyroid nodule (not recorded which). Some clones in this sample may be carry-over from other donors' samples. CDR3s include the opening cysteine and the closing phenylalanine or tryptophan. A D gene is named only where the DNA matches it firmly. Expanded clones are given a class, and other clones once, few, many or no size at all.

>TRBV10-2|TRBJ2-7|NA|TRBD2
CASTPSGSTPEQYF
TGCGCCAGCACCCCAAGCGGGAGTACCCCCGAGCAGTACTTC
>TRBV2|TRBJ1-1|many|NA
CASSERSRNTEAFF
TGTGCCAGCAGTGAGAGGAGTCGGAACACTGAAGCTTTCTTT
>TRBV28|TRBJ2-3|many|NA
CAGNTEGPDTQYF
TGTGCCGGCAACACGGAGGGGCCAGATACGCAGTATTTT
>TRBV5-5|TRBJ2-7|NA|NA
CAISLRPGLVSYEQYF
TGTGCCATCAGCCTGCGACCGGGGCTAGTCTCCTACGAGCAGTACTTC
>TRBV25-1|TRBJ1-5|many|NA
CASHREGNQPQHF
TGTGCCAGCCACAGGGAAGGGAATCAGCCCCAGCATTTT
>TRBV7-6|TRBJ2-2|NA|TRBD2
CASSFLGLAGTGELFF
TGTGCCAGCAGCTTTTTGGGACTAGCGGGAACCGGGGAGCTGTTTTTT
>TRBV4-3|TRBJ2-7|many|TRBD2
CASSQGLPSGPQTNYEQYF
TGCGCCAGCAGCCAAGGACTGCCTAGCGGGCCACAAACAAACTACGAGCAGTACTTC
>TRBV4-1|TRBJ2-1|many|TRBD2
CASSQVQASGYNEQFF
TGCGCCAGCAGCCAAGTTCAGGCTAGCGGTTACAATGAGCAGTTCTTC
>TRBV5-4|TRBJ1-3|many|NA
CASSWGTTGNTIYF
TGTGCCAGCAGCTGGGGGACTACCGGAAACACCATATATTTT
>TRBV19|TRBJ2-1|many|NA
CASSITFAAGPNEQFF
TGTGCCAGTAGTATTACTTTTGCGGCGGGGCCTAATGAGCAGTTCTTC
>TRBV6-5|TRBJ2-7|NA|NA
CASSNGVEQYF
TGTGCCAGCAGTAACGGGGTCGAGCAGTACTTC
>TRBV18|TRBJ1-1|many|TRBD1
CASSQLGQLNTEAFF
TGTGCCAGCTCACAATTGGGACAGTTGAACACTGAAGCTTTCTTT
>TRBV15|TRBJ2-3|many|NA
CATSSSQIDTQYF
TGTGCCACCAGCAGCAGTCAAATAGATACGCAGTATTTT
>TRBV6-2/TRBV6-3|TRBJ2-7|medium-sized|TRBD1
CASRGTGLYEQYF
TGTGCCAGCAGAGGGACAGGGCTCTACGAGCAGTACTTC
>TRBV4-3|TRBJ2-7|NA|NA
CASSKIPGETTYEQYF
TGCGCCAGCAGCAAAATCCCGGGGGAGACCACATACGAGCAGTACTTC
>TRBV2|TRBJ1-1|many|NA
CASSYDGEAFF
TGTGCCAGCAGTTACGACGGTGAAGCTTTCTTT
>TRBV6-1|TRBJ2-7|few|TRBD1
CASSGTGEYNEQYF
TGTGCCAGCAGCGGGACAGGGGAATACAACGAGCAGTACTTC
>TRBV12-3/TRBV12-4|TRBJ2-4|NA|NA
CASSLATQPNIQYF
TGTGCCAGCAGTTTGGCGACCCAGCCCAACATTCAGTACTTC
>TRBV20-1|TRBJ2-3|many|NA
CSATGRDADTQYF
TGCAGTGCGACAGGCCGAGATGCAGATACGCAGTATTTT
>TRBV19|TRBJ1-1|few|NA
CASSPFAPDTEAFF
TGTGCCAGTAGTCCCTTCGCCCCGGACACTGAAGCTTTCTTT
>TRBV5-6|TRBJ2-3|NA|TRBD2
CASSRLAASTDTQYF
TGTGCCAGCAGCCGACTAGCGGCTAGCACAGATACGCAGTATTTT
>TRBV13|TRBJ2-1|many|TRBD1
CASSLVRTGPQDEQFF
TGTGCCAGCAGCTTAGTGCGGACAGGCCCCCAGGATGAGCAGTTCTTC
>TRBV30|TRBJ1-5|many|TRBD1
CAWGGTVNQPQHF
TGTGCCTGGGGGGGGACAGTCAATCAGCCCCAGCATTTT
>TRBV5-1|TRBJ2-1|many|NA
CASSLSGVDEQFF
TGCGCCAGCAGCTTGTCGGGAGTCGATGAGCAGTTCTTC
>TRBV30|TRBJ2-3|NA|NA
CAWRPGAGNTQYF
TGTGCCTGGAGGCCGGGGGCGGGAAATACGCAGTATTTT
>TRBV5-1|TRBJ1-2|many|TRBD1
CASSLQGDSNYGYTF
TGCGCCAGCAGCTTGCAAGGGGACAGTAACTATGGCTACACCTTC
>TRBV7-9|TRBJ2-6|NA|NA
CASTWGSSGANVRTF
TGTGCCAGCACGTGGGGGAGCTCTGGGGCCAACGTCCGGACTTTC
>TRBV28|TRBJ2-3|many|NA
CASTSVSSTDTQYF
TGTGCCAGCACTAGCGTCTCTAGCACAGATACGCAGTATTTT
>TRBV24-1|TRBJ2-1|NA|TRBD2
CATGDRTSGYNEQFF
TGTGCCACCGGTGACCGGACTAGCGGCTACAATGAGCAGTTCTTC
>TRBV5-6|TRBJ2-7|many|TRBD1
CASSDPDRVNEQYF
TGTGCCAGCAGCGATCCAGACAGGGTCAACGAGCAGTACTTC
>TRBV18|TRBJ2-1|NA|NA
CASSPQGGSYNEQFF
TGTGCCAGCTCACCACAGGGGGGGTCCTACAATGAGCAGTTCTTC
>TRBV19|TRBJ2-1|many|NA
CASSWDLRQFF
TGTGCCAGTAGTTGGGACCTAAGGCAGTTCTTC
>TRBV19|TRBJ1-1|few|NA
CASSSMNTEAFF
TGTGCCAGTAGTAGTATGAACACTGAAGCTTTCTTT
>TRBV15|TRBJ1-1|many|NA
CATSRDYAGEAFF
TGTGCCACCAGCAGAGATTATGCAGGGGAAGCTTTCTTT
>TRBV29-1|TRBJ1-1|many|NA
CSVEGRQDMNTEAFF
TGCAGCGTTGAAGGCCGTCAGGATATGAACACTGAAGCTTTCTTT
>TRBV27|TRBJ2-2|many|NA
CASSFRYWVEGTNTGELFF
TGTGCCAGCAGTTTTCGGTATTGGGTCGAGGGGACGAACACCGGGGAGCTGTTTTTT
>TRBV6-1|TRBJ2-7|NA|NA
CASSAGDGSYEQYF
TGTGCCAGCAGTGCTGGGGACGGGAGCTACGAGCAGTACTTC
>TRBV7-3|TRBJ2-1|many|TRBD1
CASSLRQGTHNEQFF
TGTGCCAGCAGCTTAAGACAGGGAACCCACAATGAGCAGTTCTTC
>TRBV9|TRBJ2-6|many|NA
CASSYPVDGANVLTF
TGTGCCAGCAGCTATCCCGTTGATGGGGCCAACGTCCTGACTTTC
>TRBV4-1|TRBJ1-5|few|NA
CARSQPGQGNQPHHF
TGCGCCCGCAGCCAACCGGGACAAGGCAATCAGCCCCACCATTTT
>TRBV20-1|TRBJ2-3|many|TRBD2
CSVSSGRDPDTQYF
TGCAGTGTCAGTAGCGGGAGAGACCCTGATACGCAGTATTTT
>TRBV27|TRBJ1-2|NA|TRBD1
CASSYPLTGERDYGYTF
TGTGCCAGCAGTTACCCACTCACAGGGGAGCGCGACTATGGCTACACCTTC
>TRBV12-3/TRBV12-4|TRBJ1-6|NA|NA
CASSPGNSPLHF
TGTGCCAGCAGCCCAGGGAATTCACCCCTCCACTTT
>TRBV7-2|TRBJ2-7|many|TRBD1
CASSSGDSWEQYF
TGTGCCAGCAGCTCCGGGGACAGTTGGGAGCAGTACTTC
>TRBV10-3|TRBJ2-1|many|TRBD2
CAISDASGRSGEQFF
TGTGCCATCAGTGATGCTAGCGGGAGATCTGGTGAGCAGTTCTTC
>TRBV20-1|TRBJ1-3|NA|NA
CSARDRRGPGNTIYF
TGCAGTGCTAGAGATAGGAGGGGACCTGGAAACACCATATATTTT
>TRBV6-1|TRBJ2-7|medium-sized|TRBD1
CASSDADRNTRKQYF
TGTGCCAGCAGTGATGCGGACAGGAATACACGTAAGCAGTACTTC
>TRBV9|TRBJ2-1|many|NA
CASSERGSSYNEQFF
TGTGCCAGCAGTGAACGGGGAAGCTCCTACAATGAGCAGTTCTTC
>TRBV6-1|TRBJ1-5|many|NA
CASSELPGLLEGGQPQHF
TGTGCCAGCAGTGAATTACCGGGACTTCTGGAAGGGGGTCAGCCCCAGCATTTT
>TRBV11-2|TRBJ1-6|NA|NA
CASSLGGGSPLHF
TGTGCCAGCAGCTTAGGCGGCGGTTCACCCCTCCACTTT
>TRBV3-1|TRBJ2-3|many|TRBD2
CASSQNWAGDTDTQYF
TGTGCCAGCAGCCAAAATTGGGCGGGAGACACAGATACGCAGTATTTT
>TRBV28|TRBJ1-3|medium-sized|NA
CASRKHNSGNTIYF
TGTGCCAGCAGGAAGCATAACTCTGGAAACACCATATATTTT
>TRBV30|TRBJ1-1|NA|NA
CAWSGAEFTEAFF
TGTGCCTGGAGTGGGGCGGAGTTCACTGAAGCTTTCTTT
>TRBV30|TRBJ2-5|many|NA
CAWEVGSWETQYF
TGTGCCTGGGAAGTGGGCTCTTGGGAGACCCAGTACTTC
>TRBV4-2|TRBJ2-7|once|TRBD2
CASSPPTSGGPKEQYF
TGTGCCAGCAGCCCCCCGACTAGCGGGGGACCTAAGGAGCAGTACTTC